Below, 14 T cell receptor beta chains from the same sample are listed, as sequenced in a study of T cell responses to AZD1222 COVID-19 vaccine. Method: immunoSEQ multiplex PCR; TCRdb's copy keeps in-frame clones and lacks some. The sample consists of some 120,000 clones, roughly 93% of them appearing once. The input for sequencing was peripheral blood, taken on day 0 of AZD1222 vaccination. The receptors here all came from an adult in good health.

The chain recombines TRBV7-2 with TRBJ1-4; TRBD1 might be the D (5 bases). Germline loops: CDR1 SGHTA, CDR2 FQGNSA. V gave up 2 bases and J gave up 5 bases, with 12 bases separating them. CDR3 length: 15 amino acids. DNA for the CDR3: TGTGCCAGCAGCTTATCAGGGCGGGCGAATGAAAAACTGTTTTTT. Its protein is CASSLSGRANEKLFF.

Only a few counts were recorded for this clone. This chain joins TRBV27 and TRBJ1-2; D gene uncertain. The CDR3 sequence is 13 residues long. The germline V and J ends were trimmed by 3 bases and 8 bases, with 13 bases remaining between them. CDR1 and CDR2 from the germline V gene are MNHEY and SMNVEV (reference sequence). This CDR3 is CASSFAGTHGYTF. The DNA of the CDR3 is TGTGCCAGCAGTTTCGCGGGAACTCACGGCTACACCTTC.

The chain joins TRBV19 to TRBJ1-1; D uncertain. The V end was cut by 2 bases, the J end by 0 bases, with 7 bases between. The CDR3 spans 14 residues. Germline V gene lookup returns CDR1 LNHDA and CDR2 SQIVND (reference sequence). CDR3 region: CASSIRKMNTEAFF. Here the CDR3 DNA reads TGTGCCAGTAGTATAAGGAAAATGAACACTGAAGCTTTCTTT.

The chain employs TRBV6-1 and TRBJ1-3; 11 bases line up with TRBD1. V shed 4 bases and J 4 bases; nucleotides not matched to a gene: 12. The CDR3 has 18 amino acids. The germline V gene has CDR1 MNHNS and CDR2 SASEGT. The CDR3 loop reads CASSAPRTGGAWGNTIYF. DNA for the CDR3: TGTGCCAGCAGTGCCCCACGGACAGGGGGCGCGTGGGGAAACACCATATATTTT.

The chain carries TRBV5-4 and TRBJ1-1; 7 bases line up with TRBD1. Germline-derived CDR1 and CDR2 are SGHNT and YYREEE (reference sequence). V shed 4 bases, J shed 7 bases, and the junction held 10 bases outside the gene matches. The CDR3 has 14 amino acids. The CDR3 protein is CASSPPRQGGEAFF. DNA for the CDR3: TGTGCCAGCAGCCCTCCTAGACAGGGCGGTGAAGCTTTCTTT.

The chain has TRBV5-8 and TRBJ1-2, with unresolved D. The CDR3 loop spans 15 amino acids. Trimming stripped 0 bases from V and 4 bases from J, with 13 bases between. Germline values: CDR1 SGHTS, CDR2 YDEGEE. The CDR3 sequence: CASSLGQESLYGYTF. CDR3 DNA: TGTGCCAGCAGCTTGGGACAAGAGAGCCTCTATGGCTACACCTTC.

The gene calls are TRBV9 and TRBJ2-3, with 10 bases fitting TRBD2. With V trimmed by 4 bases and J by 4 bases, 6 bases remained unmatched. The CDR3 is 15 residues long. Germline V gene data show CDR1 as SGDLS and CDR2 as YYNGEE. CDR3 sequence reads: CASSFSSGGPDTQYF. CDR3 in DNA: TGTGCCAGCAGCTTCTCTAGCGGGGGCCCAGATACGCAGTATTTT.

The chain links TRBV6-6 to TRBJ1-1; no clear D gene. The CDR3 extends over 15 amino acids. CDR1 MNHNY and CDR2 SVGAGI come from the germline V gene (reference sequence). Trimming pared 7 bases from V and 4 bases from J, leaving 19 bases between. The CDR3 DNA follows: TGTGCCAGCACCACTCCCCCCGGAAGGGTCACTGAAGCTTTCTTT. As protein: CASTTPPGRVTEAFF.

The chain links TRBV9 to TRBJ2-1; 8 nucleotides align to TRBD2. This CDR3 is built from 16 residues. Germline V gene lookup returns CDR1 SGDLS and CDR2 YYNGEE. J lost 6 bases, V lost 0 bases, and 8 bases had no gene match. The CDR3, as DNA: TGTGCCAGCAGCGTAGAGTCTAGCGGGCCTCTCAATGAGCAGTTCTTC. Protein product: CASSVESSGPLNEQFF.

The V gene is TRBV19, the J gene TRBJ2-1; 9 bases align to TRBD1. CDR3 length: 15 amino acids. V gave up 8 bases and J gave up 0 bases; unmatched junction bases: 5. CDR1 LNHDA and CDR2 SQIVND come from the germline V gene (reference sequence). The CDR3 spells CASRPGQGSYNEQFF. CDR3 sequence (DNA): TGTGCCAGTCGACCGGGACAGGGCTCCTACAATGAGCAGTTCTTC.

The chain links TRBV6-5 to TRBJ1-5, with 9 positions matching TRBD1. V trimming: 7 bases; J trimming: 2 bases; junction bases outside the gene matches: 6. Looked up from germline, CDR1 is MNHEY and CDR2 is SVGAGI. This CDR3 has 15 residues. The DNA of the CDR3 is TGTGCCAGCACCCTGACAGGGGGGGGCAATCAGCCCCAGCATTTT. This gives the protein CASTLTGGGNQPQHF.

The chain has TRBV4-1 and TRBJ1-1, with a possible D match to TRBD1 (5 bases). This CDR3 spans 14 amino acids. CDR1 is MGHRA, CDR2 YSYEKL, per germline. V dropped 2 bases and J dropped 1 base, with 8 bases sitting between them. CDR3 region: CASSQPGRNTEAFF. The DNA for the CDR3 is TGCGCCAGCAGCCAACCGGGACGGAACACTGAAGCTTTCTTT.

V and J are TRBV7-9 and TRBJ2-2, with no clear D. V lost 5 bases to trimming and J lost 5 bases, with 12 bases between them. Germline V gives CDR1 SEHNR, CDR2 FQNEAQ (reference sequence). The length of the CDR3 is 14 residues. The DNA for the CDR3 is TGTGCCAGCAGCCAGACCGAGCTGACCGGGGAGCTGTTTTTT. Protein sequence: CASSQTELTGELFF. Full variable domain (rest looked up from reference TRBV7-9 and TRBJ2-2): DTGVSQNPRHKITKRGQNVTFRCDPISEHNRLYWYRQTLGQGPEFLTYFQNEAQLEKSRLLSDRFSAERPKGSFSTLEIQRTEQGDSAMYLCASSQTELTGELFFGEGSRLTVL.

This chain links TRBV27 with TRBJ1-5; D gene uncertain. With 3 bases removed from V and 2 bases from J, the gap between germline ends came to 11 bases. The germline gives CDR1 MNHEY, CDR2 SMNVEV (reference sequence). This CDR3 is built from 15 residues. Here the CDR3 reads CASSLLGLGNQPQHF. Written as DNA, the CDR3 is TGTGCCAGCAGTTTGCTAGGGCTGGGCAATCAGCCCCAGCATTTT.